One sample yielded the 14 T cell receptor beta chains listed below, sequenced in a study of T cells after yellow fever vaccination. MiXCR, run by TCRdb on the 5' RACE reads, gives a single entry per CDR3 protein. The table has 230,000 or so distinct CDR3 sequences, 5.5% to 8.5% seen once. The specimen was CD4+ T cells sorted from PBMCs, collected on the day of the yellow fever booster vaccination. Every receptor here comes from a man aged 30-40 years who received the YFV17D yellow fever vaccine.

This clonotype was observed a handful of times. The DNA of the CDR3 is TGTGCCAGCAGCTTAGCGCTGCGGGGGGAGCTGTTTTTT. Its translation: CASSLALRGELFF. The gene calls are TRBV7-2 and TRBJ2-2, with D unclear. The germline CDR1 and CDR2 sequences are SGHTA and FQGNSA. V lost 0 bases and J 8 bases, leaving 7 bases between the germline ends. The CDR3 is made up of 13 amino acids.

In this sample, this clonotype turned up many times. CDR3 loop: CASRPGGTEAFF. CDR3 bases: TGTGCCAGTAGGCCAGGAGGGACTGAAGCTTTCTTT. The chain joins TRBV19 to TRBJ1-1; D is unclear. CDR3 size: 12 residues. Germline CDR1 is LNHDA and CDR2 is SQIVND (reference sequence). The ends were cut back, 6 bases at V and 5 bases at J, with 10 bases in the middle.

The V call is TRBV10-1, the J call TRBJ2-1, with D unresolved. This CDR3 has 13 residues. Germline V lookup: CDR1 WNHNN, CDR2 SYGVQD (reference sequence). V was clipped by 0 bases and J by 2 bases, with 2 bases between them. CDR3 protein: CASSESTYNEQFF. The CDR3 DNA reads as TGCGCCAGCAGTGAGTCGACCTACAATGAGCAGTTCTTC.

To note about this clonotype: The junction and the germline gene differ at one end; a read error may be behind it. This sequence joins TRBV12-3 or TRBV12-4 and TRBJ2-2; D is unresolved. CDR3 length equals 13 residues. CDR3 sequence reads: CASSPISTVELFF. The DNA for the CDR3 is TGTGCCAGCAGCCCGATTTCGACCGTGGAGCTGTTTTTT.

The V call is TRBV27, the J call TRBJ2-5; 8 bases fit TRBD2. The V gene's germline CDR1 is MNHEY and CDR2 SMNVEV (reference sequence). V dropped 6 bases and J dropped 6; count of bases not matched to a gene: 9. This CDR3 is built from 14 residues. Written as DNA, the CDR3 is TGTGCCAGCAGCCTAGGGGGGACTAGGCAGACCCAGTACTTC. Translated: CASSLGGTRQTQYF.

In its sample, this clonotype was seen a few times. The chain is built from TRBV28 and TRBJ2-5, with 8 bases aligning to TRBD2. The junction had 9 bases not matched to a gene; V was cut back by 2 bases and J by 7 bases. This CDR3 contains 15 residues. CDR1 and CDR2 (germline): MDHEN, SYDVKM. CDR3 nucleotide sequence: TGTGCCAGCAGTTTACTAAGCGGGGGCCAGGGGACCCAGTACTTC. Translated, it gives CASSLLSGGQGTQYF. The variable domain in full, completed from reference TRBV28 and TRBJ2-5, reads DVKVTQSSRYLVKRTGEKVFLECVQDMDHENMFWYRQDPGLGLRLIYFSYDVKMKEKGDIPEGYSVSREKKERFSLILESASTNQTSMYLCASSLLSGGQGTQYFGPGTRLLVL.

A few counts support this clonotype. The chain carries TRBV5-1 and TRBJ1-1; D uncertain. The CDR3 extends over 14 amino acids. V lost 1 base to trimming and J lost 2 bases, with 9 bases between them. Germline lookup yields CDR1 SGHRS and CDR2 YFSETQ. CDR3 protein: CASSLSRSNTEAFF. CDR3 bases: TGCGCCAGCAGCTTGTCTCGAAGCAACACTGAAGCTTTCTTT.

This clonotype was seen ten or more times. The CDR3: CASRRQGDTGELFF. The CDR3 DNA reads as TGCGCCAGCAGACGACAGGGAGACACCGGGGAGCTGTTTTTT. The rearrangement uses TRBV10-2 and TRBJ2-2, with 7 bases fitting TRBD1. CDR1 and CDR2 from the germline V gene are WSHSY and SAAADI. The V gene end was trimmed by 6 bases and the J gene end by 3 bases; junction bases not matched to a gene: 4. The CDR3 runs to 14 residues.

This clonotype was counted many times. The chain combines TRBV29-1 with TRBJ2-1; D call uncertain. The CDR3 has 11 residues. Germline values: CDR1 SQVTM, CDR2 ANQGSEA. V was pared by 3 bases and J by 9 bases, with 9 bases between. CDR3: CSVESSPEQFF. Written as DNA, the CDR3 is TGCAGCGTTGAGTCCAGCCCTGAGCAGTTCTTC.

The chain couples TRBV7-2 to TRBJ2-7, with 8 bases matching TRBD2. CDR1 and CDR2 (germline): SGHTA, FQGNSA. The CDR3 sequence is 15 residues long. The junction had 5 bases not matched to a gene; V was cut back by 1 base and J by 3 bases. The CDR3 DNA reads TGTGCCAGCAGCTTAGACGCGGGGGGTGGCTACGAGCAGTACTTC. Its protein is CASSLDAGGGYEQYF.

This clonotype was seen a handful of times. The chain joins TRBV20-1 to TRBJ2-3; D may correspond to TRBD1 or TRBD2 (5 bases each). Germline lookup yields CDR1 DFQATT and CDR2 SNEGSKA (reference sequence). This CDR3 comprises 14 residues. The CDR3 bases are TGCAGCGGGATCCGGGACCTAAGCACAGATACGCAGTATTTT. It encodes CSGIRDLSTDTQYF.

The V call is TRBV9, the J call TRBJ2-7; 7 nucleotides agree with TRBD1. V lost 7 bases and J lost 5; bases outside the gene matches: 3. The CDR3 spans 11 residues. From germline, CDR1 is SGDLS and CDR2 YYNGEE. The CDR3 sequence: CASGTGDEQYF. Here the CDR3 DNA reads TGTGCCAGCGGCACAGGGGACGAGCAGTACTTC.

Concerning this clonotype itself: A read error may explain this, as a much larger clone is one base away. The V call is TRBV12-3 or TRBV12-4, the J call TRBJ2-1; 11 bases agree with TRBD2. CDR3 size: 15 residues. In DNA, the CDR3 is TGTTCCAGCAGTTTAGCACTAGCGGGAGTTAGTGAGCAGTTCTTC. Translation gives CSSSLALAGVSEQFF.

On this clonotype itself: This may arise from a read error, as a much more abundant clone is one base away. DNA of the CDR3: TGCAGTGCCCGACTAGGCAGGGCAGATACGCAGTATTTT. Protein sequence: CSARLGRADTQYF. The V and J genes are TRBV20-1 and TRBJ2-3, with TRBD2 as a possible D gene (6 bases). V gave up 6 bases and J gave up 4 bases, with 14 bases separating them. Per germline, CDR1 DFQATT and CDR2 SNEGSKA (reference sequence). The CDR3 runs 13 residues.